One and the same sample provided the 5 T cell receptor beta chains below, sequenced in a study of OX40 agonist ivuxolimab in advanced cancers. Data came from immunoSEQ multiplex PCR; TCRdb stores just in-frame clones and leaves some out. The repertoire holds some 50,000 clones, 88% seen once, with roughly 3.2% in the top ten. Sequencing used CD4+ or CD8+ T cells sorted from blood, obtained in a trial of the OX40 agonist ivuxolimab. The receptors stem from an adult with an advanced solid tumor such as melanoma, head and neck, liver or kidney cancer.

V is TRBV27 and J is TRBJ2-1; unclear D gene. V gave up 2 bases and J gave up 0 bases, with 8 bases separating them. The CDR3 is 15 residues long. The germline CDR1 and CDR2 sequences are MNHEY and SMNVEV (reference sequence). CDR3: CASSLSLFSYNEQFF. The CDR3 nucleotides read TGTGCCAGCAGTTTAAGTCTATTCTCCTACAATGAGCAGTTCTTC.

The V and J genes are TRBV6-5 and TRBJ1-6; D ambiguous. This CDR3 contains 13 residues. The V gene's germline CDR1 is MNHEY and CDR2 SVGAGI. Trimming cost V 7 bases and J 0 bases, with 4 bases left between them. The CDR3 bases are TGTGCCAGCACGTTCTCCTATAATTCACCCCTCCACTTT. Protein product: CASTFSYNSPLHF.

This clone appeared once. The chain joins TRBV4-1 to TRBJ2-1; D is uncertain. The CDR3 is 15 residues long. Trimming shortened V by 0 bases and J by 1 base, and 7 bases separated the two germline ends. CDR1 is MGHRA, CDR2 YSYEKL, per germline. The CDR3 here is CASSQDRSSYNEQFF. DNA of the CDR3: TGCGCCAGCAGCCAAGATCGCAGTTCCTACAATGAGCAGTTCTTC.

The genes are TRBV28 and TRBJ1-1; possible D gene TRBD1, 6 bases. Germline V lookup: CDR1 MDHEN, CDR2 SYDVKM. The ends were cut back, 3 bases at V and 7 bases at J, with 12 bases in the middle. The CDR3 length is 13 residues. In DNA, the CDR3 is TGTGCCAGCAGTTTCCGGGGGCGGGGTGAAGCTTTCTTT. Its protein is CASSFRGRGEAFF.

The CDR3 is CASSLVSSTTGEYF. In DNA, the CDR3 is TGCGCCAGCAGCTTGGTCAGTTCCACCACGGGAGAGTACTTC. The chain combines TRBV5-1 with TRBJ2-7, with D possibly being TRBD2 (6 bases). Germline loops: CDR1 SGHRS, CDR2 YFSETQ. Trimming cost V 0 bases and J 11 bases, with 18 bases left between them. This CDR3 spans 14 amino acids.